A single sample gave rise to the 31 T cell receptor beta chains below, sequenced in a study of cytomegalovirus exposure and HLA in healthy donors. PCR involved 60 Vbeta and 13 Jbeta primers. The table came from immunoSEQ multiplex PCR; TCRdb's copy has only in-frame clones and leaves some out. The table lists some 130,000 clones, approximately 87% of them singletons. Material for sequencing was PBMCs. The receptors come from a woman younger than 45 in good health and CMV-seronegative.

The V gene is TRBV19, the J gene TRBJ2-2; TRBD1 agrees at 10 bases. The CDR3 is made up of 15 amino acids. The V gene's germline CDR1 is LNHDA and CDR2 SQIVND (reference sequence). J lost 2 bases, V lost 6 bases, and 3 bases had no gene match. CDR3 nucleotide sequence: TGTGCCAGTAGCAGGACAGGGGGTAACACCGGGGAGCTGTTTTTT. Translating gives CASSRTGGNTGELFF.

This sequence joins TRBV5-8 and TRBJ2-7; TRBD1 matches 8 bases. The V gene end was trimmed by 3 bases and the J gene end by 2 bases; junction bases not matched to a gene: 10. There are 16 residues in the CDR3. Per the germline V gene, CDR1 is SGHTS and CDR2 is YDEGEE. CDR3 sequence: CASSWFGQGLTYEQYF. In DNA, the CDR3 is TGTGCCAGCAGCTGGTTCGGACAGGGTCTTACCTACGAGCAGTACTTC.

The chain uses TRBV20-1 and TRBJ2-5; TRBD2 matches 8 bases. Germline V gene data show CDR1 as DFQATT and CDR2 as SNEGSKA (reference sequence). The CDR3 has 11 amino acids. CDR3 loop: CSLGGEETQYF. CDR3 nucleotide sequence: TGCAGCCTCGGGGGGGAAGAGACCCAGTACTTC.

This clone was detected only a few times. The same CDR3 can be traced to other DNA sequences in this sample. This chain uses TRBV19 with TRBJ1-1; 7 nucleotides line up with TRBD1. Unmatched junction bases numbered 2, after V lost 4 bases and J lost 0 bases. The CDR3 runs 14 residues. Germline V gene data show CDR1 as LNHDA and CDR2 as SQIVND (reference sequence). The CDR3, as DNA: TGTGCCAGTAGTAAAGGGACAGTGAACACTGAAGCTTTCTTT. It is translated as CASSKGTVNTEAFF.

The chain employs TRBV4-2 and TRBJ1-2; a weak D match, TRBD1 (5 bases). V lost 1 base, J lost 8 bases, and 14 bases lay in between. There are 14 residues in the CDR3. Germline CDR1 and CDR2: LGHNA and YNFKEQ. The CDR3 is CASSQVTDHYGYTF. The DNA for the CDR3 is TGTGCCAGCAGCCAAGTGACAGATCATTACGGCTACACCTTC.

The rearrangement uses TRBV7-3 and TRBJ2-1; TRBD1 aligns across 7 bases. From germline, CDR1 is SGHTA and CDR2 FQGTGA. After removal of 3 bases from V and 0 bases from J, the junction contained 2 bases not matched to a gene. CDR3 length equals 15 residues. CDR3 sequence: CASSLGQTSYNEQFF. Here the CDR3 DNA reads TGTGCCAGCAGCTTGGGACAGACCTCCTACAATGAGCAGTTCTTC.

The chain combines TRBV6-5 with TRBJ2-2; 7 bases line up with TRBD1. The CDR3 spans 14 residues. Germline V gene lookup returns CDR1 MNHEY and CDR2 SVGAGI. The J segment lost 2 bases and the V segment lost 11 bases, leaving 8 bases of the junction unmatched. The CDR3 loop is CAGRDRVNTGELFF. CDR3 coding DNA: TGTGCCGGACGGGACAGAGTCAACACCGGGGAGCTGTTTTTT.

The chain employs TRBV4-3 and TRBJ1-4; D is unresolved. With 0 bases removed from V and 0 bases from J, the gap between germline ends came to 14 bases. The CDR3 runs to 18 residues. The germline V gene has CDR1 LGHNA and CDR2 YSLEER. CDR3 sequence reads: CASSQDLMALATNEKLFF. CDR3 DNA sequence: TGCGCCAGCAGCCAAGATTTAATGGCATTGGCAACTAATGAAAAACTGTTTTTT.

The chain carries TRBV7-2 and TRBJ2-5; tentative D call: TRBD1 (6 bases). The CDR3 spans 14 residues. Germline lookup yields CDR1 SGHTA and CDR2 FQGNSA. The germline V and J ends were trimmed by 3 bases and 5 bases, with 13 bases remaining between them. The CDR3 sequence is CASSFGTNGETQYF. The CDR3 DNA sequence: TGTGCCAGCAGCTTTGGGACAAACGGGGAGACCCAGTACTTC.

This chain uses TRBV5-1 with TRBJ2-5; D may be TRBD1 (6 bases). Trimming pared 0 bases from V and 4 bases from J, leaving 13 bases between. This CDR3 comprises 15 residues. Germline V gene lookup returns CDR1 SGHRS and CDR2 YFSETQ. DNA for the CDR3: TGCGCCAGCAGCTTGGGAACAGGGATACGAGAGACCCAGTACTTC. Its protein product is CASSLGTGIRETQYF.

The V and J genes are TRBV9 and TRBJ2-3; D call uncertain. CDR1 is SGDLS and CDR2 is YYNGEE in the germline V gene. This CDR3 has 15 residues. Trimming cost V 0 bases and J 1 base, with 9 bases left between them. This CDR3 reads CASSVEETGTDTQYF. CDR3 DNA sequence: TGTGCCAGCAGCGTAGAGGAAACAGGCACAGATACGCAGTATTTT.

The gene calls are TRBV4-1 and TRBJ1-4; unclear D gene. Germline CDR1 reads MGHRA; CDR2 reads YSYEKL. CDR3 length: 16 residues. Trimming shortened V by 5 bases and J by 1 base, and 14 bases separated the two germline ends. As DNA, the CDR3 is TGCGCCAGCAGCAAATTTGAGGGTAGAACTAATGAAAAACTGTTTTTT. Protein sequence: CASSKFEGRTNEKLFF.

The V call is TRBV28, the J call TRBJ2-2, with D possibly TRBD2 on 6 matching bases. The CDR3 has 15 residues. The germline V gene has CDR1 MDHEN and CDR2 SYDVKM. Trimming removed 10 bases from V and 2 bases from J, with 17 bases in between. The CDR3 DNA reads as TGTGCCACTTTGAGGCCTAGCGCTAACACCGGGGAGCTGTTTTTT. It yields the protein CATLRPSANTGELFF.

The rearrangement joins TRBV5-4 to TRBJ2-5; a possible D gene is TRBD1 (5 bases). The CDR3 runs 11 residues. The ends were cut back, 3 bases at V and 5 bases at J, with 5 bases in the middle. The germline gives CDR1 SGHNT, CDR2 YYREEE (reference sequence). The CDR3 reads CASSYRETQYF. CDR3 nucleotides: TGTGCCAGCAGCTACAGGGAGACCCAGTACTTC. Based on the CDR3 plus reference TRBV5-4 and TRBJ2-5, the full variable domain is ETGVTQSPTHLIKTRGQQVTLRCSSQSGHNTVSWYQQALGQGPQFIFQYYREEENGRGNFPPRFSGLQFPNYSSELNVNALELDDSALYLCASSYRETQYFGPGTRLLVL.

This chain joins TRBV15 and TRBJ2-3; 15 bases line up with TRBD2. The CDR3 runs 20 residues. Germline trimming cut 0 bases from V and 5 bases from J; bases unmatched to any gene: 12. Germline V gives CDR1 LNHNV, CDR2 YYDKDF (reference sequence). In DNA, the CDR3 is TGTGCCACCAGCAGAGAGGGACTAGCGGGAGGACCTGCCAGCGGAGATACGCAGTATTTT. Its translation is CATSREGLAGGPASGDTQYF.

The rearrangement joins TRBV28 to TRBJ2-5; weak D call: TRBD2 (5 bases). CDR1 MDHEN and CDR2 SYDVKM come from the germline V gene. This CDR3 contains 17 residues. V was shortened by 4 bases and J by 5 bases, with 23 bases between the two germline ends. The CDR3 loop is CASSSIGNTIYRETQYF. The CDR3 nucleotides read TGTGCCAGCAGTTCTATCGGGAATACAATATATCGGGAGACCCAGTACTTC.

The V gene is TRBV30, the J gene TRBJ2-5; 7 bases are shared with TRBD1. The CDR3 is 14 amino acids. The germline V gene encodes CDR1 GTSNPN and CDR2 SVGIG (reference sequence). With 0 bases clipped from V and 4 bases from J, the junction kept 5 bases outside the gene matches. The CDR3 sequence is CAWSVSTGRETQYF. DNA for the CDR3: TGTGCCTGGAGTGTTTCGACAGGGCGAGAGACCCAGTACTTC. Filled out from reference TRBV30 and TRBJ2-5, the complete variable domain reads SQTIHQWPATLVQPVGSPLSLECTVEGTSNPNLYWYRQAAGRGLQLLFYSVGIGQISSEVPQNLSASRPQDRQFILSSKKLLLSDSGFYLCAWSVSTGRETQYFGPGTRLLVL.

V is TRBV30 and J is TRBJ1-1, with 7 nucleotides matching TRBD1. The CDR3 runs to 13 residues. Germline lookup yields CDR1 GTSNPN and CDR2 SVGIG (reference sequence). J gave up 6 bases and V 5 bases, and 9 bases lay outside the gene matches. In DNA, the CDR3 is TGTGCCTGGGACGCAGGGGGGCGGCCTGAAGCTTTCTTT. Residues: CAWDAGGRPEAFF.

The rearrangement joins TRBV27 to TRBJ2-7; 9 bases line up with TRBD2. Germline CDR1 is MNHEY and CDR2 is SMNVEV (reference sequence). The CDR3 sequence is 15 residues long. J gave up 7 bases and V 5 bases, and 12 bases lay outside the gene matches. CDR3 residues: CASSTPSGVAGEQYF. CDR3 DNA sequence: TGTGCCAGCAGTACCCCTAGCGGGGTGGCAGGAGAGCAGTACTTC.

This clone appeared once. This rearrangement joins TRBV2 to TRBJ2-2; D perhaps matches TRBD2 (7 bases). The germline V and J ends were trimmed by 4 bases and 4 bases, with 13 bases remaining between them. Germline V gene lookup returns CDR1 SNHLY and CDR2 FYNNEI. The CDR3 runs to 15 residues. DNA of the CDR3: TGTGCCAGCAGTGGTGATAGGGGGGGCACCGGGGAGCTGTTTTTT. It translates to CASSGDRGGTGELFF.

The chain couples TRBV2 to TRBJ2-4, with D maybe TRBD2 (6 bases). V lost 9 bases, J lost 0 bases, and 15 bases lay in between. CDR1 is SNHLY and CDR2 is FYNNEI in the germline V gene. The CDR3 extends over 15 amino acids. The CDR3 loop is CASGGDLLAKNIQYF. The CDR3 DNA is TGTGCCAGTGGCGGGGACCTACTAGCCAAAAACATTCAGTACTTC. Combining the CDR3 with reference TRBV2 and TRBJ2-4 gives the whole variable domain EPEVTQTPSHQVTQMGQEVILRCVPISNHLYFYWYRQILGQKVEFLVSFYNNEISEKSEIFDDQFSVERPDGSNFTLKIRSTKLEDSAMYFCASGGDLLAKNIQYFGAGTRLSVL.

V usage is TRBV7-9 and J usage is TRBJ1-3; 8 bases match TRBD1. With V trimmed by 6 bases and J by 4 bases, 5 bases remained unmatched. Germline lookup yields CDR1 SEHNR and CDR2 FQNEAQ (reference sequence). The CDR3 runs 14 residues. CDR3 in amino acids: CASSFRTGGNTIYF. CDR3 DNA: TGTGCCAGCAGTTTCCGGACAGGGGGAAACACCATATATTTT.

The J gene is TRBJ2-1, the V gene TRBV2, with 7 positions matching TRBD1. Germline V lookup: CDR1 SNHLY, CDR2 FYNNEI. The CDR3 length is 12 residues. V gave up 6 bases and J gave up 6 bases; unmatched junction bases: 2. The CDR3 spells CASSGDSNEQFF. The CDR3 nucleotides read TGTGCCAGCAGCGGGGACAGCAATGAGCAGTTCTTC.

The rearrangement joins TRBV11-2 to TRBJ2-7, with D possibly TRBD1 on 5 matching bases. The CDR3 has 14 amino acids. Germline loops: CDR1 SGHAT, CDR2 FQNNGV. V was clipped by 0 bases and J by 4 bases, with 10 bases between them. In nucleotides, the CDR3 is TGTGCCAGCAGCTTAGAGAGTCAGGGTTACGAGCAGTACTTC. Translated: CASSLESQGYEQYF.

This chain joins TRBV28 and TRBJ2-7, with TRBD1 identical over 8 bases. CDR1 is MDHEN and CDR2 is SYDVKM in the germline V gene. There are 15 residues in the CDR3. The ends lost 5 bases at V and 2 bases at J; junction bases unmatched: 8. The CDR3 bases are TGTGCCAGCAGTACCCCGGTGGGACAGGCCTACGAGCAGTACTTC. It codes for CASSTPVGQAYEQYF.

The CDR3 DNA reads as TGTGCCAGCAGCCCGGTACAGTCACAAGAGACCCAGTACTTC. This encodes CASSPVQSQETQYF. The chain links TRBV27 to TRBJ2-5; D is unclear. This CDR3 is 14 amino acids long. V was pared by 6 bases and J by 2 bases, with 13 bases between. Germline lookup yields CDR1 MNHEY and CDR2 SMNVEV (reference sequence).

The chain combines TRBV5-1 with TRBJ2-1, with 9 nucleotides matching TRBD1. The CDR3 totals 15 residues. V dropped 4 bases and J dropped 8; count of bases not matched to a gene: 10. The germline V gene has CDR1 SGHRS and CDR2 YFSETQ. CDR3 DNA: TGCGCCAGCAGCCTCGGACAGGGGAGGAGGGATGAGCAGTTCTTC. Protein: CASSLGQGRRDEQFF.

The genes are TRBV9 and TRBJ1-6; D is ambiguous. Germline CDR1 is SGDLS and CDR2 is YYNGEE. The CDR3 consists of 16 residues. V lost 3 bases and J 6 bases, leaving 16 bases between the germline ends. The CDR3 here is CASSGPSGLINSPLHF. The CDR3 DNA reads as TGTGCCAGCAGCGGCCCATCCGGACTAATTAATTCACCCCTCCACTTT.

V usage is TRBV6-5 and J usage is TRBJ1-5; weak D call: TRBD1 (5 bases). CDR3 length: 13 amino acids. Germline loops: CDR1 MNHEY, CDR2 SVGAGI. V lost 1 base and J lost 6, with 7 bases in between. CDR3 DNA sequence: TGTGCCAGCAGTTACTTAAGGGGTCAGCCCCAGCATTTT. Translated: CASSYLRGQPQHF.

The DNA of the CDR3 is TGTGCCAGCAGCTGGGGGGGTGTAGATACGCAGTATTTT. Protein product: CASSWGGVDTQYF. The chain has TRBV11-3 and TRBJ2-3; TRBD2 matches 7 bases. J gave up 5 bases and V 4 bases, and 3 bases lay outside the gene matches. The CDR3 loop spans 13 amino acids. The germline V gene encodes CDR1 SGHNT and CDR2 YENEEA.

CDR3 protein: CASWAGGVTEAFF. The CDR3 coding sequence is TGTGCCAGCTGGGCGGGGGGAGTGACTGAAGCTTTCTTT. The V gene is TRBV6-1, the J gene TRBJ1-1; D is perhaps TRBD1 (5 bases). This CDR3 region has 13 residues. The germline gives CDR1 MNHNS, CDR2 SASEGT. Trimming cost V 8 bases and J 5 bases, with 15 bases left between them.